This T cell receptor (beta chain) was observed in a study of Graves' ophthalmopathy and Graves' hyperthyroidism. Overall study context: Cases classed as stable hyperthyroidism had no ophthalmopathy within 18 months of follow-up. Study-level points and caveats: Sensitivity of around 64% and specificity of roughly 72% were achieved by the model that predicted ophthalmopathy progression. Blood was where most expanded thyroid clonotypes above 0.001 frequency also turned up.

The authors amplified TCR beta CDR3 regions from RNA transcripts. HTBI primers were employed in first-round RT-PCR, then a second-round multiplex PCR followed. In TCRdb, the multiplex PCR reads were re-called with MiXCR into one record per CDR3 protein. This sample has over a million distinct CDR3 sequences, with about two fifths found just once. Trimming cost V 8 bases and J 6 bases, with 17 bases left between them. Germline CDR1 PRHDT, CDR2 FYEKMQ (reference sequence). The length of the CDR3 is 13 residues. This clonotype has a single count. Antigen unknown. Clinicians made diagnoses from clinical symptoms, serum thyroxine, TRAb, thyroid ultrasound and orbital computed tomography.

The sequencing input was peripheral blood or thyroid tissue (not recorded which). The sequence came from an adult man with Graves' hyperthyroidism. V usage is TRBV13 and J usage is TRBJ2-7; either TRBD1 or TRBD2 may supply D (5 bases each). The CDR3 DNA reads TGTGCCAGCTTAGAGGGGCAGGGCGGCGAGCAGTACTTC. Its translation: CASLEGQGGEQYF.